One sample yielded the 17 T cell receptor beta chains listed below, sequenced in a study of CD8 T cell repertoires and HIV-1 epitope variants. What these receptors recognize is not known. Data came from immunoSEQ multiplex PCR; TCRdb stores just in-frame clones and leaves some out. The sample has a few thousand clones, 55% to 80% seen once. Sequencing input: cultured CD8+ T cells derived from PBMCs. The receptors originated from a male donor with HIV.

This rearrangement joins TRBV4-1 to TRBJ2-3; TRBD2 might be the D (6 bases). Germline lookup yields CDR1 MGHRA and CDR2 YSYEKL. The ends were cut back, 0 bases at V and 2 bases at J, with 15 bases in the middle. The CDR3 has 17 residues. The chain's CDR3 is CASSQDPWGLPTDTQYF. The DNA for the CDR3 is TGCGCCAGCAGCCAAGATCCCTGGGGACTCCCCACAGATACGCAGTATTTT.

This clone appeared a few times. The chain employs TRBV7-9 and TRBJ2-1, with D possibly being TRBD2 (5 bases). There are 13 residues in the CDR3. Trimming stripped 5 bases from V and 8 bases from J, with 13 bases between. Per the germline V gene, CDR1 is SEHNR and CDR2 is FQNEAQ (reference sequence). In DNA, the CDR3 is TGTGCCAGCAGCCCTGGATCAGCGGATGAGCAGTTCTTC. This encodes CASSPGSADEQFF.

In this sample, this clone turned up a few times. The chain links TRBV5-1 to TRBJ2-6, with D unclear. Per the germline V gene, CDR1 is SGHRS and CDR2 is YFSETQ. This CDR3 region has 16 residues. Trimming left V 5 bases short and J 0 bases short, with 12 bases between. The CDR3 loop is CASRPRPSSGANVLTF. Written as DNA, the CDR3 is TGCGCCAGCAGACCCCGACCGAGCTCTGGGGCCAACGTCCTGACTTTC.

V and J are TRBV6-5 and TRBJ2-7; a weak D match, TRBD2 (6 bases). Trimming left V 5 bases short and J 3 bases short, with 11 bases between. CDR3 length: 13 residues. Germline CDR1 is MNHEY and CDR2 is SVGAGI. The CDR3 DNA sequence: TGTGCCAGCAGTGAGGGGACTCTCTACGAGCAGTACTTC. Protein sequence: CASSEGTLYEQYF.

The chain joins TRBV6-6 to TRBJ1-5; D gene ambiguous. There are 12 residues in the CDR3. The V gene's germline CDR1 is MNHNY and CDR2 SVGAGI (reference sequence). V dropped 6 bases and J dropped 9 bases, with 12 bases sitting between them. The CDR3 region is CASRGAMGPQHF. The CDR3, as DNA: TGTGCCAGCAGAGGAGCCATGGGGCCCCAGCATTTT.

This clone was seen just once. The chain joins TRBV2 to TRBJ2-1; D is tentatively TRBD1 or TRBD2 (5 bases each). This CDR3 is built from 12 residues. From germline, CDR1 is SNHLY and CDR2 FYNNEI. The V and J ends lost 6 bases and 5 bases respectively, with 8 bases between them. CDR3 amino acids: CASRGVHNEQFF. The CDR3 DNA reads as TGTGCCAGCAGGGGGGTCCACAATGAGCAGTTCTTC. The whole variable domain, filled in from reference TRBV2 and TRBJ2-1, reads EPEVTQTPSHQVTQMGQEVILRCVPISNHLYFYWYRQILGQKVEFLVSFYNNEISEKSEIFDDQFSVERPDGSNFTLKIRSTKLEDSAMYFCASRGVHNEQFFGPGTRLTVL.

The chain's CDR3 is CASSELISNTGELFF. In nucleotides, the CDR3 is TGTGCCAGCAGTGAACTGATATCGAACACCGGGGAGCTGTTTTTT. V usage is TRBV6-1 and J usage is TRBJ2-2; D is unclear. Trimming cost V 2 bases and J 0 bases, with 7 bases left between them. Germline V CDR1 and CDR2: MNHNS, SASEGT. The CDR3 runs to 15 residues.

V gene TRBV11-2 combines with J gene TRBJ2-2, with D possibly TRBD2 on 5 matching bases. The CDR3 extends over 14 amino acids. Trimming pared 1 base from V and 5 bases from J, leaving 8 bases between. The germline CDR1 and CDR2 sequences are SGHAT and FQNNGV. Here the CDR3 DNA reads TGTGCCAGCAGCTTAGCCCGGAGGACCGGGGAGCTGTTTTTT. This translates into CASSLARRTGELFF.

The genes are TRBV4-2 and TRBJ1-1; D gene unclear. Deletions cut 1 base from V and 0 bases from J, with 3 bases between. Germline loops: CDR1 LGHNA, CDR2 YNFKEQ. The CDR3 loop spans 13 amino acids. CDR3 protein: CASSQGMNTEAFF. CDR3 nucleotide sequence: TGTGCCAGCAGCCAAGGTATGAACACTGAAGCTTTCTTT.

The chain is built from TRBV5-4 and TRBJ1-1, with D hard to call. V lost 3 bases and J 4 bases, leaving 16 bases between the germline ends. Germline loops: CDR1 SGHNT, CDR2 YYREEE (reference sequence). The CDR3 is 15 amino acids. CDR3 protein: CASSSTTQRRTEAFF. The CDR3 nucleotides read TGTGCCAGCAGCTCCACCACCCAGAGGCGCACTGAAGCTTTCTTT. Full variable domain (rest looked up from reference TRBV5-4 and TRBJ1-1): ETGVTQSPTHLIKTRGQQVTLRCSSQSGHNTVSWYQQALGQGPQFIFQYYREEENGRGNFPPRFSGLQFPNYSSELNVNALELDDSALYLCASSSTTQRRTEAFFGQGTRLTVV.

The chain combines TRBV9 with TRBJ1-5; weak D call: TRBD1 (5 bases). V gave up 0 bases and J gave up 3 bases, with 10 bases separating them. In germline, CDR1 is SGDLS, CDR2 YYNGEE. CDR3 length: 15 amino acids. The CDR3 DNA follows: TGTGCCAGCAGCGTAGAGGGCAGGGTCAATCAGCCCCAGCATTTT. Its protein product is CASSVEGRVNQPQHF.

V and J are TRBV15 and TRBJ2-7, with 8 bases lining up with TRBD1. V was pared by 4 bases and J by 1 base, with 3 bases of the junction left unmatched. Germline V CDR1 and CDR2: LNHNV, YYDKDF (reference sequence). The length of the CDR3 is 14 residues. CDR3 residues: CATSKGQVSYEQYF. The DNA of the CDR3 is TGTGCCACCAGCAAGGGACAGGTATCCTACGAGCAGTACTTC.

This rearrangement joins TRBV6-5 to TRBJ2-2; D perhaps matches TRBD1 (5 bases). The V gene lost 0 bases and the J gene lost 4 bases, with 6 bases spanning the gap. Germline loops: CDR1 MNHEY, CDR2 SVGAGI. The CDR3 is 14 amino acids. CDR3 DNA sequence: TGTGCCAGCAGTTACTCCACAGGCACCGGGGAGCTGTTTTTT. It specifies CASSYSTGTGELFF.

This clone was counted a single time. Relative to the germline gene, one junction end is altered; a read error may explain this. This chain links TRBV10-3 with TRBJ2-7, with 10 bases that match TRBD1. The CDR3 is 14 amino acids. Germline CDR1 and CDR2: ENHRY and SYGVKD. The DNA of the CDR3 is TGTGCCAGCAGTGACAGGGGGCGAACCTACGAGCAGTACTTC. This codes for CASSDRGRTYEQYF.

This clone was detected once. The chain couples TRBV9 to TRBJ2-1; D is undetermined. CDR1 is SGDLS, CDR2 YYNGEE, per germline. The CDR3 is made up of 13 amino acids. V dropped 3 bases and J dropped 4 bases, with 8 bases sitting between them. This CDR3 is CASSELGYNEQFF. CDR3 DNA sequence: TGTGCCAGCAGCGAGCTGGGTTACAATGAGCAGTTCTTC.

V and J are TRBV18 and TRBJ2-1, with unresolved D. The CDR3 is made up of 15 amino acids. V dropped 3 bases and J dropped 5 bases, with 14 bases sitting between them. Germline V CDR1 and CDR2: KGHSH, LQKENI. CDR3 nucleotides: TGTGCCAGCTCACCCGAATATTCCTCGAACAATGAGCAGTTCTTC. Translation gives CASSPEYSSNNEQFF. Together with reference TRBV18 and TRBJ2-1, the CDR3 gives the full variable domain: NAGVMQNPRHLVRRRGQEARLRCSPMKGHSHVYWYRQLPEEGLKFMVYLQKENIIDESGMPKERFSAEFPKEGPSILRIQQVVRGDSAAYFCASSPEYSSNNEQFFGPGTRLTVL.

The chain uses TRBV13 and TRBJ2-7; TRBD2 aligns across 8 bases. Germline V lookup: CDR1 PRHDT, CDR2 FYEKMQ (reference sequence). The CDR3 is made up of 15 amino acids. J lost 2 bases, V lost 2 bases, and 5 bases had no gene match. CDR3: CASSLTSGPAYEQYF. The CDR3 bases are TGTGCCAGCAGCTTAACTAGCGGTCCCGCCTACGAGCAGTACTTC.